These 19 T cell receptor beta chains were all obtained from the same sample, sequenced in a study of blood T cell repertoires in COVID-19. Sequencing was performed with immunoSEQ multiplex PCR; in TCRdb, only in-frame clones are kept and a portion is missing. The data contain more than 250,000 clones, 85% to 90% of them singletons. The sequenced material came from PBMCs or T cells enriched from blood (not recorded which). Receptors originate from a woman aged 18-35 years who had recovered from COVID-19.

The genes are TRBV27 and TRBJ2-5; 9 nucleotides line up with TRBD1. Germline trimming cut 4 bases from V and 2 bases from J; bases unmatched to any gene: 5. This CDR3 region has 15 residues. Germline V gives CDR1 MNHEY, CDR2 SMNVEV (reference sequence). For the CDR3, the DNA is TGTGCCAGCAGTTCGAGACAGGGGGTACAAGAGACCCAGTACTTC. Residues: CASSSRQGVQETQYF.

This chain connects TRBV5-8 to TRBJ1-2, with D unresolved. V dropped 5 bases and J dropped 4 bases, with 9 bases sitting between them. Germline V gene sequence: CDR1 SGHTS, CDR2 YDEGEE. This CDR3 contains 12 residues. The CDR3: CASSRRSYGYTF. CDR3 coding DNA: TGTGCCAGCAGTCGCAGATCCTATGGCTACACCTTC.

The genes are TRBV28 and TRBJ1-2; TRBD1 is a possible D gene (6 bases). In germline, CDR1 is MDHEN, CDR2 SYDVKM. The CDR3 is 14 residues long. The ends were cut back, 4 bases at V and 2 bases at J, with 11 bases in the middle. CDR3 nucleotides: TGTGCCAGCAGTTCAACAGGGCGAAACTATGGCTACACCTTC. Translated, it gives CASSSTGRNYGYTF.

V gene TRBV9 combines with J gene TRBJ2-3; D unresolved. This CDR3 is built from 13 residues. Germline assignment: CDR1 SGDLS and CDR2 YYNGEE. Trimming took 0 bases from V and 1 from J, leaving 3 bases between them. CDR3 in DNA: TGTGCCAGCAGCGTAGGCGGCACAGATACGCAGTATTTT. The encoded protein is CASSVGGTDTQYF.

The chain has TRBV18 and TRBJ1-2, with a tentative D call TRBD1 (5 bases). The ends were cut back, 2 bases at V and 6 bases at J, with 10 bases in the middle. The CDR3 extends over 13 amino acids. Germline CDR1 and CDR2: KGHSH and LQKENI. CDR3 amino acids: CASSPLGRHGYTF. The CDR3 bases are TGTGCCAGCTCACCATTGGGGCGCCATGGCTACACCTTC.

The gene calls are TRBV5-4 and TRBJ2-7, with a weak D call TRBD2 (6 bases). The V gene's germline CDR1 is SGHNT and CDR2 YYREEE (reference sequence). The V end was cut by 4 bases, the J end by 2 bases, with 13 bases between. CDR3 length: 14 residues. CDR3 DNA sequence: TGTGCCAGCAGCCTGCGGACTATCCCCTACGAGCAGTACTTC. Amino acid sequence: CASSLRTIPYEQYF.

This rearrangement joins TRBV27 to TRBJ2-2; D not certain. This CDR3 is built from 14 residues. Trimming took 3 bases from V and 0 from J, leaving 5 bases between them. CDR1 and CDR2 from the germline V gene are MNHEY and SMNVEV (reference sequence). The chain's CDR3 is CASSLAANTGELFF. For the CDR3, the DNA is TGTGCCAGCAGTTTGGCAGCGAACACCGGGGAGCTGTTTTTT.

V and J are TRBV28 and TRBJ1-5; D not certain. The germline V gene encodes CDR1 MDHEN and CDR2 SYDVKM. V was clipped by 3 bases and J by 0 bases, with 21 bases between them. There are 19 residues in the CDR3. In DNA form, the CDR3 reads TGTGCCAGCAGTTTGGAGGTAGCGGGGAGGGAGTATAGCAATCAGCCCCAGCATTTT. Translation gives CASSLEVAGREYSNQPQHF.

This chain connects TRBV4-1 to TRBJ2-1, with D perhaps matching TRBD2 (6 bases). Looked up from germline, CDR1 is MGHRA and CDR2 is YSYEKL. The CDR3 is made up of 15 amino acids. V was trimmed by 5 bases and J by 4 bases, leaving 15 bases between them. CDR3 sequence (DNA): TGCGCCAGCAGCTCACCTAGGGGACTTTACAATGAGCAGTTCTTC. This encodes CASSSPRGLYNEQFF.

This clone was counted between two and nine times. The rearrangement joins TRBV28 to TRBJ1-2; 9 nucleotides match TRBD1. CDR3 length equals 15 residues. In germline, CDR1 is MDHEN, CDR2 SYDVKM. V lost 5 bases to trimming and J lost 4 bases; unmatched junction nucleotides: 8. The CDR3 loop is CASSPGTGRSYGYTF. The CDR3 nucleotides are TGTGCCAGCAGTCCCGGGACAGGGAGGTCCTATGGCTACACCTTC.

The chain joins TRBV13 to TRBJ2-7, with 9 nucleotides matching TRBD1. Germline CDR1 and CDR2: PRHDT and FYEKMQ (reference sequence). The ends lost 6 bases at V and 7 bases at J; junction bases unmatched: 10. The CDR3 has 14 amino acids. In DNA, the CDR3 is TGTGCCAGCAGTTTGGACAGGGGATACTTAGAGCAGTACTTC. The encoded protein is CASSLDRGYLEQYF.

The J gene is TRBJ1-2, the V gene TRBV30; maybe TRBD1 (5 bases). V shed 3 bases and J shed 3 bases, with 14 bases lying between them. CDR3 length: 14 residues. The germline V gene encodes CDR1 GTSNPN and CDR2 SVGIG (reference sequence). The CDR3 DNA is TGTGCCTGGAGGGACACCACTTTGGACTATGGCTACACCTTC. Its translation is CAWRDTTLDYGYTF.

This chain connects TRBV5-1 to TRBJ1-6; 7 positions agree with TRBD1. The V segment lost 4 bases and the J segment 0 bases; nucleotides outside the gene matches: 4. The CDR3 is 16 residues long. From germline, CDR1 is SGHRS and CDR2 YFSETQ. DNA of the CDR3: TGCGCCAGCAGCGCGGACAGGAGCTCCTATAATTCACCCCTCCACTTT. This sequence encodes CASSADRSSYNSPLHF.

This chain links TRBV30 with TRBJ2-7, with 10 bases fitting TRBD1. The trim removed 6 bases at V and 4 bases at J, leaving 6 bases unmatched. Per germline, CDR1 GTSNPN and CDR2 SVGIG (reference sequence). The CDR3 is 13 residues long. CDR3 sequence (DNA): TGTGCCTGTTCCGGGACAGGGGTTTACGAGCAGTACTTC. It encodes CACSGTGVYEQYF. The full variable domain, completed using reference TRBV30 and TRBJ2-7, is SQTIHQWPATLVQPVGSPLSLECTVEGTSNPNLYWYRQAAGRGLQLLFYSVGIGQISSEVPQNLSASRPQDRQFILSSKKLLLSDSGFYLCACSGTGVYEQYFGPGTRLTVT.

The CDR3: CASSVAGRDSGNTIYF. The CDR3 coding sequence is TGTGCCAGCAGCGTAGCTGGACGGGACTCTGGAAACACCATATATTTT. The chain combines TRBV9 with TRBJ1-3; D gene uncertain. The CDR3 has 16 amino acids. The germline V gene encodes CDR1 SGDLS and CDR2 YYNGEE. The ends were cut back, 0 bases at V and 0 bases at J, with 10 bases in the middle.

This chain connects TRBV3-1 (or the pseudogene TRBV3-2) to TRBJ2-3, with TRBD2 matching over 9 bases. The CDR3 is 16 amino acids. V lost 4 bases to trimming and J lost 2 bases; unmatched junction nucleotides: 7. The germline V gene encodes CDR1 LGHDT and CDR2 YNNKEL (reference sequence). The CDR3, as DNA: TGTGCCAGCAGCCCTTTAGCGGGGGCCTCCACAGATACGCAGTATTTT. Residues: CASSPLAGASTDTQYF.

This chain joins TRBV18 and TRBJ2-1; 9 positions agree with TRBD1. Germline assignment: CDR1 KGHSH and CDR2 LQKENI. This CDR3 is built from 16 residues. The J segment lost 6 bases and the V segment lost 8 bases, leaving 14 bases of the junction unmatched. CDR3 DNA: TGTGCCAGCGCTACGGAACCGGGACAGGGAATCAATGAGCAGTTCTTC. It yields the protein CASATEPGQGINEQFF.

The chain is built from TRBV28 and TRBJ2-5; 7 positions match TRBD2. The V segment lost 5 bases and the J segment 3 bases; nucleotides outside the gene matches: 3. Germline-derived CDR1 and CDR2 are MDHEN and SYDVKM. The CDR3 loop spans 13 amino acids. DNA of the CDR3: TGTGCCAGCAGTATCGGGACTAAAGAGACCCAGTACTTC. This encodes CASSIGTKETQYF. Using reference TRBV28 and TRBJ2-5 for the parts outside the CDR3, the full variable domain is DVKVTQSSRYLVKRTGEKVFLECVQDMDHENMFWYRQDPGLGLRLIYFSYDVKMKEKGDIPEGYSVSREKKERFSLILESASTNQTSMYLCASSIGTKETQYFGPGTRLLVL.

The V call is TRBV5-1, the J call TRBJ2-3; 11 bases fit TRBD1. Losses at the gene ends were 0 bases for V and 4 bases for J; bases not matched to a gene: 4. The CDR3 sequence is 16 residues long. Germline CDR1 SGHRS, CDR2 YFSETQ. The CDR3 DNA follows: TGCGCCAGCAGCTTGGGCGGGACAGGGGGTGCAGATACGCAGTATTTT. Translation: CASSLGGTGGADTQYF. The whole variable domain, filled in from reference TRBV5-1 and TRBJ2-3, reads KAGVTQTPRYLIKTRGQQVTLSCSPISGHRSVSWYQQTPGQGLQFLFEYFSETQRNKGNFPGRFSGRQFSNSRSEMNVSTLELGDSALYLCASSLGGTGGADTQYFGPGTRLTVL.